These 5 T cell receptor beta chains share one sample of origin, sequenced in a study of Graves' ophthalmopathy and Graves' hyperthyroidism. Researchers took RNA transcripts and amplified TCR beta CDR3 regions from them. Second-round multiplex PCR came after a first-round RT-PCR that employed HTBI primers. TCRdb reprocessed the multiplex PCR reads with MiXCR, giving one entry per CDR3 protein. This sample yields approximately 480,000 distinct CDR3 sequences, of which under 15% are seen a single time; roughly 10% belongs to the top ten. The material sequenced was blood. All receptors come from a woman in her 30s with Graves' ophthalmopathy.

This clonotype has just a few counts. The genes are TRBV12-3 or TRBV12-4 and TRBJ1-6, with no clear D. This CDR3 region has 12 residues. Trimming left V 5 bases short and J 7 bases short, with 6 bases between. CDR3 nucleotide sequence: TGTGCCAGCAGTCGCTCAAATTCACCCCTCCACTTT. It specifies CASSRSNSPLHF.

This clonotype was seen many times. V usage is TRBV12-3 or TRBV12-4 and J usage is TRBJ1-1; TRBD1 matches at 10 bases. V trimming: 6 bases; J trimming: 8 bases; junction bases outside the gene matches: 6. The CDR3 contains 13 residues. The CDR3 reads CASRKVGQGEAFF. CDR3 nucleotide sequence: TGTGCCAGCAGGAAGGTGGGACAGGGGGAAGCTTTCTTT.

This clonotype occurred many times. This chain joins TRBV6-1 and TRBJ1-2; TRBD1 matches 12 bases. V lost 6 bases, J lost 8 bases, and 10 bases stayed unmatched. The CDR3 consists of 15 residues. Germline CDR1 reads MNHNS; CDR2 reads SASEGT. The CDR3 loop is CASRPPGQGAGGYTF. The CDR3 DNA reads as TGTGCCAGCAGGCCCCCGGGACAGGGGGCCGGAGGCTACACCTTC.

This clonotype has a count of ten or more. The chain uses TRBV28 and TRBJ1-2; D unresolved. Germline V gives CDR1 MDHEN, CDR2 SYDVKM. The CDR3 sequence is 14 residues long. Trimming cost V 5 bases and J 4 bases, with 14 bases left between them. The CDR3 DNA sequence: TGTGCCAGCAGTCCGACCCCGGACCTCTATGGCTACACCTTC. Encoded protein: CASSPTPDLYGYTF.

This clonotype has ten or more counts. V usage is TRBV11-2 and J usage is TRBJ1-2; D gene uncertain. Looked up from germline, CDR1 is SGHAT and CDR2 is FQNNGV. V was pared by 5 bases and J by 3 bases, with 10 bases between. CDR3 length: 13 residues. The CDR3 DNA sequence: TGTGCCAGCAGCGTCTTATGGGACTATGGCTACACCTTC. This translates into CASSVLWDYGYTF. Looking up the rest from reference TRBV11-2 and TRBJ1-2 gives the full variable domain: EAGVAQSPRYKIIEKRQSVAFWCNPISGHATLYWYQQILGQGPKLLIQFQNNGVVDDSQLPKDRFSAERLKGVDSTLKIQPAKLEDSAVYLCASSVLWDYGYTFGSGTRLTVV.